This record looks at one TCR beta chain sequence and its context. Its target is unknown. It was with 60 Vbeta and 13 Jbeta primers that the PCR ran. Sequencing used immunoSEQ multiplex PCR; TCRdb keeps in-frame clones, though not all of them. Among just over 150,000 clones listed, roughly 80% were seen once. The data were taken from a study of cytomegalovirus exposure and HLA in healthy donors. The CDR3 covers 16 residues. CDR1 is PRHDT, CDR2 FYEKMQ, per germline (reference sequence). The V end lost 5 bases, the J end lost 8 bases, and 21 bases lay between the germline ends. Study observations and caveats: Associated with HLA alleles at 0.05 false discovery rate in a later analysis were 16,951 TCR beta sequences. The listing of 150 to 200 TCR beta chains classed them as cytomegalovirus-associated. In a later analysis, V- and J-gene trimming of beta chains associated with a DCLRE1C missense variant, replicated independently. For most subjects, TCR beta sequences were reported to predict HLA-A and HLA-B alleles with accuracy.

This TCR derives from a woman aged 45-65 years in good health and CMV-seropositive. The rearrangement joins TRBV13 to TRBJ1-4; no reliable D call. The sequenced sample consisted of PBMCs. The CDR3 loop reads CASSTRWEGISEKLFF. CDR3 nucleotides: TGTGCCAGCAGCACCCGGTGGGAGGGAATTTCGGAAAAACTGTTTTTT.